This TCR beta chain was retrieved from a study of cytomegalovirus exposure and HLA in healthy donors. Findings of the study overall: Accurate prediction of HLA-A and HLA-B alleles (for most subjects) was reportedly achieved from TCR beta sequences. Most TCR sequences showed up rarely, but some public TCRs showed up in many donors. In presence/absence analyses, roughly uniform sequencing depth across donors was assumed.

This PCR relied on a set of 60 Vbeta primers and 13 Jbeta primers. The assay was immunoSEQ multiplex PCR, and TCRdb's table has in-frame clones only and misses some. The data show under 150,000 clones, with around a tenth seen just once and less than 4% held by the top ten. Details on this clone: The antigen remains undetermined.

This cohort consisted of healthy bone marrow donors. This clonotype originated in a man under 40 in good health and CMV-seronegative. The sequenced sample was PBMCs.

The CDR3 region has the DNA TGTGCCAGCTCACCACGGGGCGGGGGGGTAAATCAGCCCCAGCATTTT. Protein sequence: CASSPRGGGVNQPQHF. The chain combines TRBV18 with TRBJ1-5; possibly TRBD1 for D (5 bases). Looked up from germline, CDR1 is KGHSH and CDR2 is LQKENI. The V and J ends lost 1 base and 4 bases respectively, with 14 bases between them. The CDR3 contains 16 residues.